Described below is a single T cell receptor (beta chain) sequence and its context. Its antigen is currently unknown. The CDR3 goes on 3 residues after the read ends, and that part is filled in from the germline J gene. All donors had a single incident cervical HPV16 infection, not prevalent. The data stem from a study of T cells in women clearing cervical HPV infection. Findings and caveats of the study: Combining TCR richness with V gene abundances gave approximately 0.8 AUC.

The length of the CDR3 is 16 residues. Germline CDR1 reads DFQATT; CDR2 reads SNEGSKA (reference sequence). V shed 6 bases, J shed 1 base, and the junction held 14 bases outside the gene matches. Clones were sequenced by immunoSEQ multiplex PCR, and TCRdb holds only the in-frame ones, with some missing. The repertoire table contains approximately 35,000 clones. This clonotype was sampled from a woman between 18 and 70 years old with a cervical HPV16 infection that either progressed to CIN3+ or cleared (not recorded which). Material: blood buffy coat. The V call is TRBV20-1, the J call TRBJ2-7, with 8 positions matching TRBD1. The CDR3: CSASGQGTGRSYEQYF. CDR3 bases read: TGCAGTGCGTCCGGACAGGGTACAGGTCGGTCCTACGAG.